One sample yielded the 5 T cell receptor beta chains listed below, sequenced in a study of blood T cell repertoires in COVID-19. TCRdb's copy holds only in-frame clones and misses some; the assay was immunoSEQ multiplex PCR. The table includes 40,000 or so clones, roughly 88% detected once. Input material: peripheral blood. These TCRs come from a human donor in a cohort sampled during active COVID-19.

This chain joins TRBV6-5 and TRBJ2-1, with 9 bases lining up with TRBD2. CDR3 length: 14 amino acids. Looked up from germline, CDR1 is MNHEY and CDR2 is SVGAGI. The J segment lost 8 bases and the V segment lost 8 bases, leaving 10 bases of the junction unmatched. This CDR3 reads CASLPSGGPDEQFF. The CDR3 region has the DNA TGTGCCAGCCTCCCCAGCGGGGGGCCGGATGAGCAGTTCTTC.

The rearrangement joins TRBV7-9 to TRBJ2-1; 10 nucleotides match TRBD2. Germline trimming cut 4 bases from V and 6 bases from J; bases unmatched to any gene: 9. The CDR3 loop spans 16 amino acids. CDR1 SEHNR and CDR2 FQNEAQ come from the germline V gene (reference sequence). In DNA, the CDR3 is TGTGCCAGCAGCTCCAGCGGGGGGGCCGCGGTCAATGAGCAGTTCTTC. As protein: CASSSSGGAAVNEQFF.

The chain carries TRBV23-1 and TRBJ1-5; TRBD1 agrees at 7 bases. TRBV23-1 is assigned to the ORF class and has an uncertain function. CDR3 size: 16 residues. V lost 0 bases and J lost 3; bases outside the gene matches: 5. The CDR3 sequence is CASSQSLTGLNQPQHF. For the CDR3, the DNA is TGCGCCAGCAGTCAATCCCTGACAGGGCTCAATCAGCCCCAGCATTTT.

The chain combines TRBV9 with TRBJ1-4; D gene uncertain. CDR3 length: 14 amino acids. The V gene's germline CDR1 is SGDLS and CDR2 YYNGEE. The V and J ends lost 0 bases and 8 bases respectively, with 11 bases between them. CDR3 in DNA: TGTGCCAGCAGCGTAGCGCCCGACGGGGAAAAACTGTTTTTT. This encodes CASSVAPDGEKLFF. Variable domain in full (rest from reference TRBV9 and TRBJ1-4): DSGVTQTPKHLITATGQRVTLRCSPRSGDLSVYWYQQSLDQGLQFLIQYYNGEERAKGNILERFSAQQFPDLHSELNLSSLELGDSALYFCASSVAPDGEKLFFGSGTQLSVL.

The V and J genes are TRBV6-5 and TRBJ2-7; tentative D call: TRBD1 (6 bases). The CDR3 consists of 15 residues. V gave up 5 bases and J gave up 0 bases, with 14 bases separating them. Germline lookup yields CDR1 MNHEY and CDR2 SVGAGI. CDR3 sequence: CASSPTDRSSYEQYF. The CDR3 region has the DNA TGTGCCAGCAGTCCCACCGACAGGTCCTCCTACGAGCAGTACTTC.